The present TCR beta chain was sequenced within a study of shared clonotypes between healthy human individuals. Cells designated naive CD8 were CD45RO-negative and were positively selected for CCR7, with terminally differentiated effector memory CD45RA+ cells excluded. Libraries were prepared by immunoSEQ multiplex PCR; TCRdb keeps only in-frame clonotypes and omits some of them. The sample shows about 2.1 million clones, around 95% of them seen only once. CDR1 is LNHDA, CDR2 SQIVND, per germline (reference sequence). The CDR3 extends over 14 amino acids. V was clipped by 6 bases and J by 3 bases; unmatched bases: 8.

The source of this sequence is a man aged 18-30 years in good health. Some clones in this sample may be carry-over from other donors' samples. The V call is TRBV19, the J call TRBJ2-7, with TRBD1 identical over 7 bases. Input material: naive CD8+ T cells from PBMCs. This CDR3 is CASSFSGQNYEQYF. CDR3 nucleotides: TGTGCCAGTAGCTTCTCGGGACAGAACTACGAGCAGTACTTC.